Below are 27 T cell receptor beta chains sequenced from a single sample in a study of shared clonotypes between healthy human individuals. Data came from immunoSEQ multiplex PCR; TCRdb stores just in-frame clones and leaves some out. The repertoire holds 1,500,000 or so clones, with 97% to 99% as singletons. Source material: naive CD4+ T cells sorted from blood. Subset defined: CD45RA+ positively selected. The receptors were sampled from a man between 25 and 39 years old in good health.

This clone was observed once. The V call is TRBV5-1, the J call TRBJ2-1; D call uncertain. V shed 0 bases and J shed 4 bases, with 23 bases lying between them. Germline V gene data show CDR1 as SGHRS and CDR2 as YFSETQ. CDR3 length equals 19 residues. The CDR3 DNA reads TGCGCCAGCAGCTTGGGTTCGGTTAGCCAAATTCCCCCATACAATGAGCAGTTCTTC. Translated: CASSLGSVSQIPPYNEQFF.

The chain carries TRBV11-2 and TRBJ2-7, with D unclear. The CDR3 is 15 amino acids. CDR1 and CDR2 from the germline V gene are SGHAT and FQNNGV. Trimming removed 1 base at V and 1 base at J, with 11 bases between. CDR3 DNA: TGTGCCAGCAGCTTAGGGCTTACTACGTCCTACGAGCAGTACTTC. It specifies CASSLGLTTSYEQYF.

The rearrangement joins TRBV6-5 to TRBJ2-4; unclear D gene. Germline values: CDR1 MNHEY, CDR2 SVGAGI. The CDR3 is 13 residues long. V was shortened by 7 bases and J by 9 bases, with 16 bases between the two germline ends. CDR3 protein: CASTARFDTIQYF. CDR3 nucleotide sequence: TGTGCCAGCACTGCACGTTTTGACACCATTCAGTACTTC.

With regard to this clone: The same CDR3 also results from other DNA sequences found in this sample. This rearrangement joins TRBV30 to TRBJ2-7; D uncertain. Germline V gene sequence: CDR1 GTSNPN, CDR2 SVGIG (reference sequence). This CDR3 spans 12 amino acids. V lost 3 bases and J 2 bases, leaving 8 bases between the germline ends. The CDR3 protein is CAWRSSPYEQYF. The CDR3 DNA reads as TGTGCCTGGAGAAGCTCCCCCTACGAGCAGTACTTC.

The chain couples TRBV7-2 to TRBJ2-1, with 8 bases that match TRBD2. Per the germline V gene, CDR1 is SGHTA and CDR2 is FQGNSA. The CDR3 spans 14 residues. Losses at the gene ends were 1 base for V and 7 bases for J; bases not matched to a gene: 3. This CDR3 is CASSLGLARNEQFF. The CDR3 nucleotides are TGTGCCAGCAGCTTAGGACTAGCGAGGAATGAGCAGTTCTTC.

This rearrangement joins TRBV7-3 to TRBJ2-2, with TRBD2 matching 14 bases. From germline, CDR1 is SGHTA and CDR2 FQGTGA. J gave up 2 bases and V 0 bases, and 8 bases lay outside the gene matches. The CDR3 consists of 20 residues. This chain's CDR3 is CASSLTAGLAGEYNTGELFF. The CDR3 DNA is TGTGCCAGCAGCTTAACGGCGGGACTAGCGGGAGAATACAACACCGGGGAGCTGTTTTTT.

J is TRBJ2-4 and V is TRBV6-1, with 11 bases fitting TRBD2. V was pared by 6 bases and J by 4 bases, with 5 bases of the junction left unmatched. The germline V gene has CDR1 MNHNS and CDR2 SASEGT. The CDR3 consists of 15 residues. CDR3 in amino acids: CASSFTSGSKNIQYF. DNA of the CDR3: TGTGCCAGCAGCTTCACTAGCGGGAGTAAAAACATTCAGTACTTC.

V is TRBV28 and J is TRBJ2-7; D is unclear. The germline V gene has CDR1 MDHEN and CDR2 SYDVKM. CDR3 length equals 12 residues. V lost 1 base and J 5 bases, leaving 6 bases between the germline ends. CDR3: CASSLSPNEQYF. The CDR3 region has the DNA TGTGCCAGCAGTTTATCCCCCAACGAGCAGTACTTC. Full variable domain (remainder filled in from reference TRBV28 and TRBJ2-7): DVKVTQSSRYLVKRTGEKVFLECVQDMDHENMFWYRQDPGLGLRLIYFSYDVKMKEKGDIPEGYSVSREKKERFSLILESASTNQTSMYLCASSLSPNEQYFGPGTRLTVT.

Here the CDR3 reads CASSLRGLPETQYF. In DNA form, the CDR3 reads TGTGCCAGCAGCTTAAGGGGACTGCCAGAGACCCAGTACTTC. The chain uses TRBV11-2 and TRBJ2-5, with D perhaps matching TRBD2 (6 bases). Germline V gives CDR1 SGHAT, CDR2 FQNNGV. The CDR3 length is 14 residues. V was clipped by 2 bases and J by 4 bases, with 11 bases between them.

The rearrangement joins TRBV19 to TRBJ2-2; 11 bases are a match to TRBD2. Germline CDR1 is LNHDA and CDR2 is SQIVND (reference sequence). The length of the CDR3 is 17 residues. With V trimmed by 6 bases and J by 0 bases, 6 bases remained unmatched. The CDR3 DNA reads as TGTGCCAGTAGAAGACTAGCGGGGCATTCGAACACCGGGGAGCTGTTTTTT. Amino acids: CASRRLAGHSNTGELFF.

J is TRBJ1-1 and V is TRBV6-6; 8 bases map to TRBD1. In germline, CDR1 is MNHNY, CDR2 SVGAGI (reference sequence). This CDR3 has 16 amino acids. V was clipped by 3 bases and J by 6 bases; unmatched bases: 12. CDR3 amino acids: CASSYPGQGGRSEAFF. The CDR3, as DNA: TGTGCCAGCAGTTATCCTGGACAGGGCGGACGGTCTGAAGCTTTCTTT.

The chain employs TRBV30 and TRBJ1-5; D is uncertain. CDR1 and CDR2 (germline): GTSNPN, SVGIG (reference sequence). Trimming took off 3 bases at V and 5 bases at J, with 11 bases between the two ends. The CDR3 covers 13 residues. Here the CDR3 DNA reads TGTGCCTGGAGCCAAGGGCGGGATCAGCCCCAGCATTTT. It specifies CAWSQGRDQPQHF.

This clone showed up just once. The gene calls are TRBV16 and TRBJ2-7; no firm D call. The CDR3 is 14 residues long. The germline CDR1 and CDR2 sequences are KGHSY and FQNENV. Deletions cut 2 bases from V and 0 bases from J, with 8 bases between. CDR3 DNA sequence: TGTGCCAGCAGCCAAAACCCCGGCTCCTACGAGCAGTACTTC. Protein product: CASSQNPGSYEQYF.

The chain has TRBV18 and TRBJ1-1, with a possible D match to TRBD1 (6 bases). The V end lost 5 bases, the J end lost 1 base, and 8 bases lay between the germline ends. The CDR3 is 13 residues long. Germline V gene lookup returns CDR1 KGHSH and CDR2 LQKENI. CDR3 in DNA: TGTGCCAGCTCATCGGGACAGAACACTGAAGCTTTCTTT. It codes for CASSSGQNTEAFF.

The gene calls are TRBV27 and TRBJ2-2, with 8 bases fitting TRBD1. The CDR3 loop spans 17 amino acids. V was pared by 3 bases and J by 1 base, with 7 bases of the junction left unmatched. Germline CDR1 reads MNHEY; CDR2 reads SMNVEV (reference sequence). The CDR3 loop reads CASSLGQGALNTGELFF. The CDR3 nucleotides read TGTGCCAGCAGTTTGGGGCAGGGGGCGCTGAACACCGGGGAGCTGTTTTTT.

J is TRBJ1-4 and V is TRBV5-5, with unresolved D. Germline V gives CDR1 SGHKS, CDR2 YYEKEE (reference sequence). V was shortened by 2 bases and J by 0 bases, with 2 bases between the two germline ends. CDR3 length equals 13 residues. CDR3 sequence (DNA): TGTGCCAGCAGCTTAGCAACTAATGAAAAACTGTTTTTT. This gives the protein CASSLATNEKLFF.

V gene TRBV27 combines with J gene TRBJ2-3; 7 bases match TRBD1. With 5 bases clipped from V and 2 bases from J, the junction kept 10 bases outside the gene matches. This CDR3 has 16 amino acids. The germline CDR1 and CDR2 sequences are MNHEY and SMNVEV (reference sequence). DNA for the CDR3: TGTGCCAGCAGTCCTCCCCCTAGGGGGCCCACAGATACGCAGTATTTT. Residues: CASSPPPRGPTDTQYF.

This chain links TRBV2 with TRBJ2-7, with D hard to call. Germline loops: CDR1 SNHLY, CDR2 FYNNEI. The V and J ends lost 7 bases and 2 bases respectively, with 15 bases between them. The CDR3 is 14 amino acids. CDR3 protein: CASTYAWETYEQYF. Written as DNA, the CDR3 is TGTGCCAGCACCTACGCCTGGGAAACCTACGAGCAGTACTTC.

This sequence joins TRBV6-1 and TRBJ2-5; D ambiguous. CDR1 is MNHNS and CDR2 is SASEGT in the germline V gene. The CDR3 totals 13 residues. Trimming removed 7 bases from V and 1 base from J, with 10 bases in between. Here the CDR3 DNA reads TGTGCCAGCACTTTTCAGAGCCAAGAGACCCAGTACTTC. It specifies CASTFQSQETQYF.

The chain carries TRBV28 and TRBJ2-7, with D unclear. The germline gives CDR1 MDHEN, CDR2 SYDVKM. V gave up 2 bases and J gave up 0 bases, with 20 bases separating them. There are 18 residues in the CDR3. CDR3 coding DNA: TGTGCCAGCAGTTTAAACCGTTGGGCAGAACAATTCTCCTACGAGCAGTACTTC. Its protein product is CASSLNRWAEQFSYEQYF.

This chain's CDR3 is CASSLALGKDTDTQYF. The CDR3 DNA reads TGTGCCAGCAGCTTAGCGCTAGGCAAAGACACAGATACGCAGTATTTT. The V call is TRBV7-9, the J call TRBJ2-3; D uncertain. Deletions cut 0 bases from V and 2 bases from J, with 12 bases between. CDR3 length: 16 residues. Germline CDR1 SEHNR, CDR2 FQNEAQ (reference sequence).

The chain links TRBV4-3 to TRBJ2-7; possible D gene TRBD1, 6 bases. The CDR3 contains 15 residues. The V and J ends lost 0 bases and 4 bases respectively, with 13 bases between them. CDR1 is LGHNA, CDR2 YSLEER, per germline. CDR3 loop: CASSQEARGDYEQYF. DNA for the CDR3: TGCGCCAGCAGCCAAGAGGCCAGGGGTGATTACGAGCAGTACTTC.

Notes on this clone: Different DNA sequences within this sample yield the same CDR3. CDR3 region: CASSLVQGGQPQHF. The CDR3 nucleotides are TGCGCCAGCAGCTTGGTACAGGGAGGCCAGCCCCAGCATTTT. The chain carries TRBV5-1 and TRBJ1-5, with D possibly matching TRBD1 (6 bases). The ends were cut back, 0 bases at V and 7 bases at J, with 11 bases in the middle. Germline-derived CDR1 and CDR2 are SGHRS and YFSETQ. The CDR3 loop spans 14 amino acids.

The chain uses TRBV5-5 and TRBJ2-1; 8 positions match TRBD2. Trimming at V came to 0 bases and at J to 1 base, leaving 6 bases not matched to a gene. CDR3 length: 17 amino acids. Germline V gives CDR1 SGHKS, CDR2 YYEKEE (reference sequence). CDR3 sequence reads: CASSLVGAGVSYNEQFF. The CDR3 DNA sequence: TGTGCCAGCAGCTTGGTCGGAGCGGGAGTGTCCTACAATGAGCAGTTCTTC.

This rearrangement joins TRBV5-6 to TRBJ1-2; tentatively, D is TRBD1 (5 bases). The germline V gene has CDR1 SGHDT and CDR2 YYEEEE. This CDR3 contains 12 residues. V was shortened by 5 bases and J by 4 bases, with 9 bases between the two germline ends. CDR3 in amino acids: CASRPGLYGYTF. CDR3 bases: TGTGCCAGCAGACCGGGACTCTATGGCTACACCTTC. The variable domain in full, completed from reference TRBV5-6 and TRBJ1-2, reads DAGVTQSPTHLIKTRGQQVTLRCSPKSGHDTVSWYQQALGQGPQFIFQYYEEEERQRGNFPDRFSGHQFPNYSSELNVNALLLGDSALYLCASRPGLYGYTFGSGTRLTVV.

Regarding this clone: The sample has other DNA sequences that encode this CDR3 too. CDR3 sequence reads: CASSRREDYEQYF. CDR3 nucleotides: TGCGCCAGCAGCCGACGGGAAGACTACGAGCAGTACTTC. The V call is TRBV5-1, the J call TRBJ2-7; maybe TRBD2 (5 bases). V was cut by 4 bases and J by 3 bases, with 11 bases left in between. This CDR3 has 13 residues. Germline CDR1 reads SGHRS; CDR2 reads YFSETQ.

This clone was seen a single time. The gene calls are TRBV18 and TRBJ2-6; TRBD1 might be the D (6 bases). Trimming stripped 3 bases from V and 4 bases from J, with 13 bases between. The CDR3 runs 16 residues. Germline V lookup: CDR1 KGHSH, CDR2 LQKENI. The DNA of the CDR3 is TGTGCCAGCTCACCTAATACAGGGTCAGGGGCCAACGTCCTGACTTTC. This translates into CASSPNTGSGANVLTF.